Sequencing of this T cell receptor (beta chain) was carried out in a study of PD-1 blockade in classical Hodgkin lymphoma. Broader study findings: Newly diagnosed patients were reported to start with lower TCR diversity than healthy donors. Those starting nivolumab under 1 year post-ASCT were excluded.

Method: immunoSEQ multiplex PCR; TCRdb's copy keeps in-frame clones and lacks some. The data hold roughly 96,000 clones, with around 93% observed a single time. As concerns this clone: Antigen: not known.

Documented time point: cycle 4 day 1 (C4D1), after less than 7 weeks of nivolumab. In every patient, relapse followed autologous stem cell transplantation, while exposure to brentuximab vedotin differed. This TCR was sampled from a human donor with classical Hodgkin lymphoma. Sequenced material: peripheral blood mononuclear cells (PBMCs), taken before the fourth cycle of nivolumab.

The CDR3 bases are TGCGCCAGCAGCCAAACCCGCGAAATACCCCGAATTAATAGCAATCAGCCCCAGCATTTT. This codes for CASSQTREIPRINSNQPQHF. This chain connects TRBV4-1 to TRBJ1-5; no reliable D call. V lost 2 bases, J lost 0 bases, and 23 bases lay in between. Germline V lookup: CDR1 MGHRA, CDR2 YSYEKL. This CDR3 has 20 amino acids.